This T cell receptor beta chain was observed in a study of shared clonotypes between healthy human individuals. This clone occurred a few times. Genomic DNA of every subset was divided equally among multiple immunoSEQ plates. Clones were read by immunoSEQ multiplex PCR, and TCRdb kept only the in-frame ones, dropping some. Altogether around 940,000 clones are present, 70% to 85% being singletons, with the ten largest covering approximately 1.5%. The ends were cut back, 5 bases at V and 13 bases at J, with 17 bases in the middle. Germline V CDR1 and CDR2: MDHEN, SYDVKM. This CDR3 contains 13 residues. This clonotype originated in a man younger than 35 in good health. V is TRBV28 and J is TRBJ1-4; possible D gene TRBD1, 5 bases. The material sequenced was memory CD4+ T cells sorted from blood. Subset of the sample: CD45RA-negative fraction. The CDR3 protein is CASSGKGVLGLFF. CDR3 sequence (DNA): TGTGCCAGCAGTGGAAAAGGGGTATTAGGACTGTTTTTT.